A single sample gave rise to the 7 T cell receptor beta chains below, sequenced in a study of T cell responses to AZD1222 COVID-19 vaccine listed by TCRdb under 2021. The time point label here, explained by the study, means: about 28 days (+/-7) after the second vaccine dose. The library was built by means of the immunoSEQ multiplex PCR assay. This immuneACCESS table, as held by TCRdb, lists in-frame sequences with V and J called but not all clones. Of the missing ones, under half trace to an unresolved V gene in checked studies; the others have no known cause. The sample table holds around 120,000 clones, of which 88% were seen once. The top ten clones comprise approximately 3.5% of the sample. The sequences come from peripheral blood, collected 28 days after the second AZD1222 dose. These receptors were obtained from an adult who received the AZD1222 COVID-19 vaccine.

A note on this clone: The conserved phenylalanine or tryptophan normally closing the CDR3 is absent here, so this likely arose from a read error. The limits of the CDR3 on the DNA are not certain, so only TCRdb's listed CDR3 is given. The chain recombines TRBV19 with TRBJ2-7. The CDR3 numbers 11 amino acids, ends counted. CDR1 and CDR2 (germline): LNHDA, SQIVND (reference sequence). The CDR3 region is CASSPGRGRSI.

The chain joins TRBV12-3 or TRBV12-4 to TRBJ2-1; D not certain. CDR3 length: 13 amino acids. Trimming shortened V by 1 base and J by 9 bases, and 10 bases separated the two germline ends. CDR3 DNA sequence: TGTGCCAGCAGTTTAGGGGGAAGGCGTGAGCAGTTCTTC. Translation: CASSLGGRREQFF.

The V call is TRBV9, the J call TRBJ2-7; 7 bases match TRBD1. The V segment lost 0 bases and the J segment 5 bases; nucleotides outside the gene matches: 8. Germline loops: CDR1 SGDLS, CDR2 YYNGEE. The CDR3 has 15 residues. The CDR3: CASSVGSRGHHEQYF. The CDR3 nucleotides read TGTGCCAGCAGCGTAGGGAGTAGGGGGCACCACGAGCAGTACTTC.

This chain links TRBV4-3 with TRBJ1-2, with a tentative D call TRBD1 (5 bases). Per the germline V gene, CDR1 is LGHNA and CDR2 is YSLEER. Trimming stripped 0 bases from V and 7 bases from J, with 15 bases between. This CDR3 region has 15 residues. CDR3 nucleotide sequence: TGCGCCAGCAGCCAAGAGGCCCAGAGGGGAACTGGCTACACCTTC. It yields the protein CASSQEAQRGTGYTF.

The V and J genes are TRBV7-6 and TRBJ1-1, with 7 bases lining up with TRBD1. From germline, CDR1 is SGHVS and CDR2 FNYEAQ. This CDR3 region has 14 residues. V dropped 4 bases and J dropped 5; count of bases not matched to a gene: 7. The CDR3 DNA reads TGTGCCAGCAGCTCGAGACAGGGAGGAACTGAAGCTTTCTTT. Translating gives CASSSRQGGTEAFF.

The DNA of the CDR3 is TGTGCCAGCAGCGTAGGGGACAGGGGGCAAGAGACCCAGTACTTC. Protein: CASSVGDRGQETQYF. The V gene is TRBV9, the J gene TRBJ2-5; 11 positions match TRBD1. The germline V gene has CDR1 SGDLS and CDR2 YYNGEE. Trimming at V came to 0 bases and at J to 2 bases, leaving 0 bases not matched to a gene. CDR3 length: 15 amino acids.

The rearrangement uses TRBV30 and TRBJ2-2; TRBD2 aligns across 10 bases. V shed 0 bases and J 2 bases; nucleotides not matched to a gene: 6. Germline lookup yields CDR1 GTSNPN and CDR2 SVGIG (reference sequence). The CDR3 runs to 17 residues. This chain's CDR3 is CAWSVLAGALNTGELFF. The CDR3 region has the DNA TGTGCCTGGAGTGTGCTAGCGGGAGCGCTAAACACCGGGGAGCTGTTTTTT.